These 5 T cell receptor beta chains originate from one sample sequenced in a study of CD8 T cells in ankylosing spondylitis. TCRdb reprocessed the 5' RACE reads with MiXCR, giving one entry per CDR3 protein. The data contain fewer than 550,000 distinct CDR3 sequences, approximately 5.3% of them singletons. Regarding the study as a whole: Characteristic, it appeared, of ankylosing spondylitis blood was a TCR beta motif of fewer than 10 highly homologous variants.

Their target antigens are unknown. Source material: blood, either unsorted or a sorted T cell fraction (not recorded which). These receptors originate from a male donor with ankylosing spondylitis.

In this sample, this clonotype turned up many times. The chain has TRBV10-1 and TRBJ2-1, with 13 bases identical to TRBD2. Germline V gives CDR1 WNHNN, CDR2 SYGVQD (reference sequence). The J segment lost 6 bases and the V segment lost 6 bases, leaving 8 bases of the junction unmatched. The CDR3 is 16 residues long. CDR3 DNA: TGCGCCAGCAGAGGAAAACTAGCGGGAGGGGGCAATGAGCAGTTCTTC. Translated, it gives CASRGKLAGGGNEQFF.

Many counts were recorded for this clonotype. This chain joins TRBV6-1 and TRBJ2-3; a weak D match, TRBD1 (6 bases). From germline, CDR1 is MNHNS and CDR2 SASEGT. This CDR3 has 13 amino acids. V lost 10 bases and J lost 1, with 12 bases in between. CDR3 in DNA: TGTGCCACCTTAGAGGGGGGCACAGATACGCAGTATTTT. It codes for CATLEGGTDTQYF.

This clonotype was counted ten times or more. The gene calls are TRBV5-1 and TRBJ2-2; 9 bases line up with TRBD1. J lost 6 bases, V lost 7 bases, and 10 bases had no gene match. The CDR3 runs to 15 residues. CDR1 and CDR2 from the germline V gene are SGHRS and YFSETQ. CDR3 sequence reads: CASRTTGGDSGELFF. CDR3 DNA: TGCGCCAGCCGTACTACAGGGGGCGATTCCGGGGAGCTGTTTTTT. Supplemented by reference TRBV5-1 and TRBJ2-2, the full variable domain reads KAGVTQTPRYLIKTRGQQVTLSCSPISGHRSVSWYQQTPGQGLQFLFEYFSETQRNKGNFPGRFSGRQFSNSRSEMNVSTLELGDSALYLCASRTTGGDSGELFFGEGSRLTVL.

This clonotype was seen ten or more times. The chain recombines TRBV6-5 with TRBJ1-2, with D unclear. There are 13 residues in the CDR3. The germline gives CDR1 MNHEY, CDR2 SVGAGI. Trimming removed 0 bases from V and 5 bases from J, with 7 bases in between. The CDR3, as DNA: TGTGCCAGCAGTTACTCGTCGACGTATGGCTACACCTTC. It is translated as CASSYSSTYGYTF.

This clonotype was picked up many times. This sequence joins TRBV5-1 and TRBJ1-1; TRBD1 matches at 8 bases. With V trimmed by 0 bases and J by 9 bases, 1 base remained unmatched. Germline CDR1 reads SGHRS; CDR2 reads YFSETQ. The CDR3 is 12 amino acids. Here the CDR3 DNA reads TGCGCCAGCAGCTTGGGACAGGGGAAAGCTTTCTTT. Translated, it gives CASSLGQGKAFF.